This TCR beta chain was found in a study of T cell responses to AZD1222 COVID-19 vaccine. Whole-study results and caveats: Dominant CD4 TCR responses targeted spike regions 160-218 and 743-854.

Analysis merged second doses at about 4 or about 12 weeks. The assay was immunoSEQ multiplex PCR, and TCRdb's table has in-frame clones only and misses some. The table shows fewer than 70,000 clones, with 80% occurring only once. For this clone: The antigen is not known.

Germline CDR1 DFQATT, CDR2 SNEGSKA (reference sequence). This CDR3 has 15 residues. V dropped 3 bases and J dropped 5 bases, with 17 bases sitting between them. The sequence derives from an adult who received the AZD1222 COVID-19 vaccine. This material consisted of peripheral blood, taken 28 days after the second AZD1222 dose. The chain joins TRBV20-1 to TRBJ1-5; D gene uncertain. CDR3 sequence: CSASDRPDTYQPQHF. The CDR3 coding sequence is TGCAGTGCTAGTGACCGTCCCGACACCTATCAGCCCCAGCATTTT.